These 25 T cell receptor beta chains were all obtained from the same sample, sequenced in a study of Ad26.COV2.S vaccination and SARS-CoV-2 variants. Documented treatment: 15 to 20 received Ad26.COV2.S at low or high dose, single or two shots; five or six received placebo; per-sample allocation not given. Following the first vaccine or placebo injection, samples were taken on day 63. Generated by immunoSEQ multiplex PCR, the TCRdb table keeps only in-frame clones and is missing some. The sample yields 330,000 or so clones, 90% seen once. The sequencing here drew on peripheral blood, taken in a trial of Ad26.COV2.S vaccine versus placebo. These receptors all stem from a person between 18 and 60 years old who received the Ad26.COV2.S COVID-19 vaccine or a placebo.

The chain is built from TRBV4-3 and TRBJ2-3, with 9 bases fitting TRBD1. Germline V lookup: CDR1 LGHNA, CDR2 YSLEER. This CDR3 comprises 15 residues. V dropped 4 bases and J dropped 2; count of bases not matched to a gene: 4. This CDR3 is CASSPRDRVTDTQYF. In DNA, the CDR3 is TGCGCCAGCAGCCCCCGGGACAGGGTCACAGATACGCAGTATTTT.

In DNA, the CDR3 is TGTGCCAGCAGCTTGCCCCAGGAGGACAATGAGCAGTTCTTC. Amino acid sequence: CASSLPQEDNEQFF. This chain connects TRBV5-5 to TRBJ2-1; D is possibly TRBD2 (5 bases). This CDR3 contains 14 residues. CDR1 and CDR2 (germline): SGHKS, YYEKEE (reference sequence). V shed 1 base and J shed 5 bases, with 10 bases lying between them.

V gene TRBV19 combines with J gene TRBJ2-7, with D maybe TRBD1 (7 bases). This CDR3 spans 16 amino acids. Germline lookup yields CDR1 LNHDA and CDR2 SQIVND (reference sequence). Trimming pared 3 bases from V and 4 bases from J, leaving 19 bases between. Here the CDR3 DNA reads TGTGCCAGTAGTATTCCGGGAGAGGGGGCAACGTACGAGCAGTACGTC. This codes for CASSIPGEGATYEQYV.

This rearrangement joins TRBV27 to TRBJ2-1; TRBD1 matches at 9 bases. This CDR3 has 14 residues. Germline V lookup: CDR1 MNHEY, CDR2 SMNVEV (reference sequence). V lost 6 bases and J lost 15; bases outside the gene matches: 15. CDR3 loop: CASSEIPPGQGAFF. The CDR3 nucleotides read TGTGCCAGCAGCGAAATTCCACCGGGACAGGGCGCGTTCTTC.

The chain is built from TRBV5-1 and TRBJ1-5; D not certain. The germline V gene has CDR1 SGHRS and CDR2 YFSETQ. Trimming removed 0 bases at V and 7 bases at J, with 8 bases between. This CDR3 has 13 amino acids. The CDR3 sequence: CASSLEGRQPQHF. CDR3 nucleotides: TGCGCCAGCAGCTTGGAGGGTCGACAGCCCCAGCATTTT.

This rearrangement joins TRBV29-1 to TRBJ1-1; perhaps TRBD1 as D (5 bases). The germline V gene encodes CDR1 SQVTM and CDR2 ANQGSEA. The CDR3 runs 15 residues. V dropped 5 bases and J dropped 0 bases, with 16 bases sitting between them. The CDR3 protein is CSVLVRGRMNTEAFF. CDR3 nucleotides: TGCAGCGTTCTAGTTCGGGGACGGATGAACACTGAAGCTTTCTTT.

CDR3 sequence: CASSVRLGLAGDNEQFF. As DNA, the CDR3 is TGTGCCAGCAGCGTTCGCTTAGGGCTAGCGGGAGACAATGAGCAGTTCTTC. The rearrangement uses TRBV7-7 and TRBJ2-1; TRBD2 aligns across 10 bases. Trimming at V came to 5 bases and at J to 5 bases, leaving 12 bases not matched to a gene. Germline CDR1 is SSHAT and CDR2 is FNYEAQ (reference sequence). The CDR3 extends over 17 amino acids.

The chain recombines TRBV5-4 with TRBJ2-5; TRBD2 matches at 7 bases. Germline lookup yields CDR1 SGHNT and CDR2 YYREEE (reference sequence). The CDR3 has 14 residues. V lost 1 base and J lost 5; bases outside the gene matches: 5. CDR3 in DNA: TGTGCCAGCAGCTTGACCCACGGGGGGGAGACCCAGTACTTC. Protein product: CASSLTHGGETQYF. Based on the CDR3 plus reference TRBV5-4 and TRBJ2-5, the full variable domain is ETGVTQSPTHLIKTRGQQVTLRCSSQSGHNTVSWYQQALGQGPQFIFQYYREEENGRGNFPPRFSGLQFPNYSSELNVNALELDDSALYLCASSLTHGGETQYFGPGTRLLVL.

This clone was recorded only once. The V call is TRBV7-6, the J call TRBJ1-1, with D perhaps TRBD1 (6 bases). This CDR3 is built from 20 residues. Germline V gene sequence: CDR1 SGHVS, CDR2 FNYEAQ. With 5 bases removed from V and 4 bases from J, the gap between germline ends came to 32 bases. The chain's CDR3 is CASSSRGERRDLITGTEAFF. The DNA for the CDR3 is TGTGCCAGCAGCAGTAGGGGGGAGAGGAGGGACTTAATTACTGGCACTGAAGCTTTCTTT.

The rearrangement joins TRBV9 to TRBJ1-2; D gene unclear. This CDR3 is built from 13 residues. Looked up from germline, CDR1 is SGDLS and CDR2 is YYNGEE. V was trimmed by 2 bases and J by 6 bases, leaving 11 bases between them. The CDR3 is CASSVSGIDGYTF. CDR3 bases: TGTGCCAGCAGCGTCAGCGGGATCGATGGCTACACCTTC.

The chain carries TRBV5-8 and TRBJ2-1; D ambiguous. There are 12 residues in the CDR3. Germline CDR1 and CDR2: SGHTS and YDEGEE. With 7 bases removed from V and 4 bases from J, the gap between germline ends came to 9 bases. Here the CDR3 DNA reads TGTGCCAGCGCTATCACGTACAATGAGCAGTTCTTC. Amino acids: CASAITYNEQFF.

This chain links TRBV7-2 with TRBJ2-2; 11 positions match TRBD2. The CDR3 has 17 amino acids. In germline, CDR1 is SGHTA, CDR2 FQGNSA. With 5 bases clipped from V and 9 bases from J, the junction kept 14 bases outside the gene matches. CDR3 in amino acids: CASSQIDSGGVWWELFF. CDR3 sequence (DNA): TGTGCCAGCAGCCAAATCGATAGCGGGGGGGTTTGGTGGGAGCTGTTTTTT. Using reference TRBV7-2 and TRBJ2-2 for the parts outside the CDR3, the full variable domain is GAGVSQSPSNKVTEKGKDVELRCDPISGHTALYWYRQSLGQGLEFLIYFQGNSAPDKSGLPSDRFSAERTGGSVSTLTIQRTQQEDSAVYLCASSQIDSGGVWWELFFGEGSRLTVL.

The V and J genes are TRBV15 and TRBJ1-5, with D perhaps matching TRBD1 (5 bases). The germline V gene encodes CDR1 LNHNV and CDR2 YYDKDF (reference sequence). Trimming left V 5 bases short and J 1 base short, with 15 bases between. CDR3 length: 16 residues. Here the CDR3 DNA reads TGTGCCACCAGCGGCTTATCTCAGGGAAGCAATCAGCCCCAGCATTTT. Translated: CATSGLSQGSNQPQHF.

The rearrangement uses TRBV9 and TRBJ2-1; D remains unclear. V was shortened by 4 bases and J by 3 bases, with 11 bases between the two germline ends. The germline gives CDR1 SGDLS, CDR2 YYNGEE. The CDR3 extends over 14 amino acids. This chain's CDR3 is CASSPSGRYNEQFF. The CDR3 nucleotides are TGTGCCAGCAGCCCCTCGGGCCGCTACAATGAGCAGTTCTTC.

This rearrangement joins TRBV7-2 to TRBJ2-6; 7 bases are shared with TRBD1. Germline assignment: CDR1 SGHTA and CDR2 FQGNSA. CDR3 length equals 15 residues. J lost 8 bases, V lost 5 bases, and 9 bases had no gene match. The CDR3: CASSDQGVVTNVLTF. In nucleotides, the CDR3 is TGTGCCAGCAGCGACCAGGGGGTCGTTACCAACGTCCTGACTTTC.

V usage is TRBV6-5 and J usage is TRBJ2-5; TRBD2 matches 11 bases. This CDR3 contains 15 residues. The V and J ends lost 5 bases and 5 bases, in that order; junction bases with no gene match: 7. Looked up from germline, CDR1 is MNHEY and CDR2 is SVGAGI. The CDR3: CASSPGTSGSETQYF. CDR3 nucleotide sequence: TGTGCCAGCAGTCCCGGGACTAGCGGATCGGAGACCCAGTACTTC.

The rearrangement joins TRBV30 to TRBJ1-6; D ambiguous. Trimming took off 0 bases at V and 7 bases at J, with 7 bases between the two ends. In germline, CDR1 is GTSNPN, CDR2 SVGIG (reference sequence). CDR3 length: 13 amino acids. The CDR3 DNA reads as TGTGCCTGGAGTGTTAATTGGAATTCACCCCTCCACTTT. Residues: CAWSVNWNSPLHF.

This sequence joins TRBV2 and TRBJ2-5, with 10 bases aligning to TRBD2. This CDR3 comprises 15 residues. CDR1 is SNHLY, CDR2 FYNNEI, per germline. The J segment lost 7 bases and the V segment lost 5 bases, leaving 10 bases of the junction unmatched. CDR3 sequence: CASSYPGQRGGTQYF. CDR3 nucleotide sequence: TGTGCCAGCAGTTATCCGGGACAGCGGGGGGGGACCCAGTACTTC.

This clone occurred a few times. The CDR3 reads CSDWTGGYGYTF. CDR3 nucleotide sequence: TGCAGCGACTGGACAGGGGGTTATGGCTACACCTTC. The chain carries TRBV29-1 and TRBJ1-2, with 10 positions matching TRBD1. Germline assignment: CDR1 SQVTM and CDR2 ANQGSEA. The ends lost 7 bases at V and 5 bases at J; junction bases unmatched: 4. The CDR3 runs to 12 residues.

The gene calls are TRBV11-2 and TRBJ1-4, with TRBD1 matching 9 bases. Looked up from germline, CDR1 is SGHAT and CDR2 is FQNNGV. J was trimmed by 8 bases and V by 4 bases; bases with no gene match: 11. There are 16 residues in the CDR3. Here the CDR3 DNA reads TGTGCCAGCAGCTCTCGATTCCGGGACAGGGAAGAAAAACTGTTTTTT. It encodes CASSSRFRDREEKLFF.

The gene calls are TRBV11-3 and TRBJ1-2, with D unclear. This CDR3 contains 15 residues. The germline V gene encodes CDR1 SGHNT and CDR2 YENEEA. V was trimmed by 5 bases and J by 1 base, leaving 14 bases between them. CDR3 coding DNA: TGTGCCAGCAGCCCTGATAACGGGGTTAACTATGGCTACACCTTC. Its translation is CASSPDNGVNYGYTF.

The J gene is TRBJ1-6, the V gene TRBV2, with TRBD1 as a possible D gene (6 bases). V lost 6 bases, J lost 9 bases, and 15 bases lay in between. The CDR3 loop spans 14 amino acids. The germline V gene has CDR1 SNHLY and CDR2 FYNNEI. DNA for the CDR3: TGTGCCAGCAGGAGGGGGGGAGAGAGTTCACCCCTCCACTTT. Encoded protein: CASRRGGESSPLHF.

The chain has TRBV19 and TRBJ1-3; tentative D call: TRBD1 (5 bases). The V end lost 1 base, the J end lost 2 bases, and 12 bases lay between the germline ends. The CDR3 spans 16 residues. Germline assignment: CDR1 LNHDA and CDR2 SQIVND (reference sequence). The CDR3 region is CASSIGTGTAGNTIYF. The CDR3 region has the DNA TGTGCCAGTAGTATAGGAACAGGCACTGCTGGAAACACCATATATTTT.

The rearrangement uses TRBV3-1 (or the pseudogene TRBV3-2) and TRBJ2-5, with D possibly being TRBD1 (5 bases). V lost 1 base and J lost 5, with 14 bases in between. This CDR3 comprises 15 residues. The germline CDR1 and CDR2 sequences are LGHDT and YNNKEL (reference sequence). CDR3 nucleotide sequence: TGTGCCAGCAGCCAAGGTGTCTGGGCAGGGGAGACCCAGTACTTC. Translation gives CASSQGVWAGETQYF.

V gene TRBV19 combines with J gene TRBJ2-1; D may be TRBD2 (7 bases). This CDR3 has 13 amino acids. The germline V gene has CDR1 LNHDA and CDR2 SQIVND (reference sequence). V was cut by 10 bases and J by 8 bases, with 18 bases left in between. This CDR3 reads CATGGRGEDEQFF. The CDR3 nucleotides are TGTGCCACTGGTGGGAGGGGGGAGGATGAGCAGTTCTTC.